This T cell receptor beta chain was recorded in a study of Ad26.COV2.S vaccination and SARS-CoV-2 variants. Trimming cost V 4 bases and J 2 bases; bases outside gene matches: 7. From germline, CDR1 is SGHDN and CDR2 FVKESK. The CDR3 is made up of 15 amino acids. Study-wide findings and caveats: TCR breadth and depth estimates may have understated total T cell responses. Higher spike-specific TCR breadth was found in vaccine recipients than in placebo recipients.

Treatment of the sample: roughly 20 received Ad26.COV2.S at low or high dose, single or two shots; about 5 received placebo; per-sample allocation not given. Specimen acquisition occurred on day 63 following the initial vaccine or placebo injection. Its platform was an Ad26 vector, and its expressed antigen was Wuhan-strain SARS-CoV-2 spike. Note on this clone: The antigen remains unidentified.

Sequencing used immunoSEQ multiplex PCR; TCRdb keeps in-frame clones, though not all of them. Of about 220,000 clones listed, approximately 90% were seen once; the top ten hold roughly 10%. The gene calls are TRBV14 and TRBJ2-7; TRBD1 matches 8 bases. Sequencing used peripheral blood, obtained in a trial of Ad26.COV2.S vaccine versus placebo. The TCR sequence derives from a person aged 18-65 years who received the Ad26.COV2.S COVID-19 vaccine or a placebo. CDR3 sequence: CASSPGRTGPYEQYF. CDR3 in DNA: TGTGCCAGCAGCCCGGGCCGGACAGGGCCCTACGAGCAGTACTTC.